A selection of T cell receptor beta chains follows, all from one sample in a study of control samples from healthy donors and cancer patients. Clones were sequenced by immunoSEQ multiplex PCR, and TCRdb holds only the in-frame ones, with some missing. Here the sample spans under 150,000 clones, 89% being singletons. The sequenced sample was blood. The receptor source for this set is a young man in good health. CDR3s leave out the opening cysteine and the closing phenylalanine or tryptophan.

V	CDR3
TRBV24-1	ATRGDGASPLH
TRBV9	ASSVVDSGTDTQY
TRBV5-6	ASSGAGGRDEQF
TRBV29-1	SVVQGGGQPQH
TRBV24-1	ATSETTGQGFNQPQH
TRBV10-3	AISARGEETQY
TRBV7-9	ASSTTGTGVMGELF
TRBV2	ASTSGGNTGELF
TRBV12-5	ASTPDRAYTDTQY
TRBV7-9	ASSLAGDRVMF
TRBV5-1	ASSLAHGAYEQY
TRBV3-1/TRBV3-2	ASSLRDGGMYEQY
TRBV3-1/TRBV3-2	ASSQGGQETQY
TRBV5-6	ASSLVGIQETQY
TRBV24-1	ATSGVGTNTGELF
TRBV6-1	ASSELFIFGTWGEQY
TRBV6-2/TRBV6-3	ASSYYQVNQPQH
TRBV19	ASSTLGQRGGYEQY
TRBV7-9	ASSLAGGPLSYEQY
TRBV7-6	ASSLVGYEQY
TRBV6-2/TRBV6-3	ASSTRDVGRSTEAF
TRBV7-6	ASSYHHRYEQF
TRBV29-1	SVEGVRENEQY